A single sample gave rise to the 16 T cell receptor beta chains below, sequenced in a study of cytomegalovirus exposure and HLA in healthy donors. The primer mix had 60 Vbeta and 13 Jbeta primers. The data were produced by immunoSEQ multiplex PCR, yet TCRdb's version contains in-frame clones alone and is incomplete. The data show 200,000 or so clones, with 65% to 90% seen just once and around 1.4% held by the top ten. Sequencing was performed on PBMCs. The receptors here all came from a girl aged 5 to 17 in good health and CMV-seronegative.

The V and J genes are TRBV7-6 and TRBJ1-3; D is perhaps TRBD1 (5 bases). V was trimmed by 5 bases and J by 9 bases, leaving 20 bases between them. CDR1 and CDR2 from the germline V gene are SGHVS and FNYEAQ. This CDR3 region has 15 residues. The CDR3 DNA is TGTGCCAGCAGCCCCCCCGGAGGGGCCCGGAGCACCATATATTTT. Residues: CASSPPGGARSTIYF. The complete variable domain, with remaining parts taken from reference TRBV7-6 and TRBJ1-3, reads GAGVSQSPRYKVTKRGQDVALRCDPISGHVSLYWYRQALGQGPEFLTYFNYEAQQDKSGLPNDRFSAERPEGSISTLTIQRTEQRDSAMYRCASSPPGGARSTIYFGEGSWLTVV.

In regard to this clone: Other DNA sequences from this sample encode an identical CDR3 as well. The chain recombines TRBV28 with TRBJ1-3, with a tentative D call TRBD1 (6 bases). The germline V gene encodes CDR1 MDHEN and CDR2 SYDVKM. Trimming left V 7 bases short and J 0 bases short, with 10 bases between. This CDR3 region has 14 residues. Here the CDR3 DNA reads TGTGCCAGCAAGGGGGGGAGCTCTGGAAACACCATATATTTT. It translates to CASKGGSSGNTIYF.

The rearrangement joins TRBV6-5 to TRBJ2-1; D might be TRBD2 (5 bases). With 0 bases removed from V and 15 bases from J, the gap between germline ends came to 24 bases. Germline-derived CDR1 and CDR2 are MNHEY and SVGAGI. This CDR3 has 16 residues. CDR3 loop: CASSYSQVAWVGDVFF. DNA of the CDR3: TGTGCCAGCAGTTACTCGCAAGTAGCATGGGTGGGAGACGTGTTCTTC.

As regards this clone: Other DNA sequences in the same sample also yield this CDR3. The chain carries TRBV27 and TRBJ1-2, with a tentative D call TRBD1 (6 bases). V lost 2 bases to trimming and J lost 4 bases, with 14 bases between them. The CDR3 is 15 amino acids. Looked up from germline, CDR1 is MNHEY and CDR2 is SMNVEV (reference sequence). This chain's CDR3 is CASSLVTGGRYGYTF. Written as DNA, the CDR3 is TGTGCCAGCAGTTTAGTGACAGGTGGGCGCTATGGCTACACCTTC.

The chain uses TRBV10-2 and TRBJ2-1; 14 bases map to TRBD2. From germline, CDR1 is WSHSY and CDR2 SAAADI. V lost 2 bases, J lost 8 bases, and 23 bases stayed unmatched. This CDR3 has 22 residues. As DNA, the CDR3 is TGCGCCAGCAGTGAGAGCATAGTGCGACTAGCGGGAGGGCCCTTCCTTTTCTATGAGCAGTTCTTC. Translation: CASSESIVRLAGGPFLFYEQFF.

The chain joins TRBV27 to TRBJ2-7; 9 nucleotides line up with TRBD2. J lost 2 bases, V lost 3 bases, and 2 bases had no gene match. Germline V gene data show CDR1 as MNHEY and CDR2 as SMNVEV (reference sequence). This CDR3 spans 14 amino acids. CDR3 residues: CASSLGGRAYEQYF. The CDR3, as DNA: TGTGCCAGCAGTTTGGGCGGGAGGGCCTACGAGCAGTACTTC.

The chain joins TRBV19 to TRBJ2-1, with TRBD2 matching 9 bases. V lost 3 bases to trimming and J lost 4 bases; unmatched junction nucleotides: 4. CDR1 and CDR2 (germline): LNHDA, SQIVND (reference sequence). The CDR3 totals 15 residues. CDR3 residues: CASSMAGLAYNEQFF. Here the CDR3 DNA reads TGTGCCAGTAGTATGGCGGGACTAGCTTACAATGAGCAGTTCTTC.

The CDR3 region is CASSQGGAPKAFF. In DNA, the CDR3 is TGTGCCAGCAGCCAAGGCGGGGCTCCTAAAGCTTTCTTT. V gene TRBV14 combines with J gene TRBJ1-1; a weak D match, TRBD1 (5 bases). Germline-derived CDR1 and CDR2 are SGHDN and FVKESK. V lost 1 base to trimming and J lost 9 bases, with 12 bases between them. CDR3 length: 13 amino acids.

This clone came up a few times. The CDR3 DNA sequence: TGTGCCAGCATAGAGGGTTGGCAGCCCCAGCATTTT. Protein sequence: CASIEGWQPQHF. The V gene is TRBV21-1, the J gene TRBJ1-5. TRBV21-1 is labeled a pseudogene. The CDR3 runs to 12 residues.

The J gene is TRBJ2-3, the V gene TRBV29-1; 7 bases match TRBD1. From germline, CDR1 is SQVTM and CDR2 ANQGSEA. CDR3 size: 15 residues. Losses at the gene ends were 4 bases for V and 1 base for J; bases not matched to a gene: 8. The CDR3 sequence is CSVVKTGDRTDTQYF. The CDR3 bases are TGCAGCGTTGTCAAAACAGGGGACCGCACAGATACGCAGTATTTT.

This chain connects TRBV4-2 to TRBJ1-4; D is unclear. The germline V and J ends were trimmed by 0 bases and 10 bases, with 27 bases remaining between them. This CDR3 contains 19 residues. CDR1 is LGHNA, CDR2 YNFKEQ, per germline. The CDR3 DNA sequence: TGTGCCAGCAGCCAAGAGCTTTTGGGAGGGTCTAGGGTTTCTGGAAAACTGTTTTTT. This sequence encodes CASSQELLGGSRVSGKLFF.

J is TRBJ2-1 and V is TRBV27; weak D call: TRBD2 (5 bases). Germline lookup yields CDR1 MNHEY and CDR2 SMNVEV (reference sequence). This CDR3 is built from 15 residues. Trimming removed 8 bases at V and 5 bases at J, with 19 bases between. The CDR3 bases are TGTGCCAGCCGCGCCCTAGCTCTCAGCGACAATGAGCAGTTCTTC. It is translated as CASRALALSDNEQFF.

The chain combines TRBV27 with TRBJ2-7, with D perhaps TRBD2 (6 bases). CDR3 length: 15 amino acids. Per germline, CDR1 MNHEY and CDR2 SMNVEV (reference sequence). V was clipped by 3 bases and J by 2 bases, with 14 bases between them. CDR3 residues: CASSLSSGGPYEQYF. The CDR3 region has the DNA TGTGCCAGCAGTTTGTCCTCCGGGGGACCCTACGAGCAGTACTTC.

This sequence joins TRBV28 and TRBJ1-3; D is perhaps TRBD1 (5 bases). In germline, CDR1 is MDHEN, CDR2 SYDVKM. V was cut by 5 bases and J by 4 bases, with 9 bases left in between. This CDR3 is 13 amino acids long. This chain's CDR3 is CASSRGGGNTIYF. In nucleotides, the CDR3 is TGTGCCAGCAGTCGTGGGGGGGGAAACACCATATATTTT. Combining the CDR3 with reference TRBV28 and TRBJ1-3 gives the whole variable domain DVKVTQSSRYLVKRTGEKVFLECVQDMDHENMFWYRQDPGLGLRLIYFSYDVKMKEKGDIPEGYSVSREKKERFSLILESASTNQTSMYLCASSRGGGNTIYFGEGSWLTVV.

This chain connects TRBV5-1 to TRBJ1-1; D remains ambiguous. V was shortened by 7 bases and J by 4 bases, with 17 bases between the two germline ends. Germline V gene sequence: CDR1 SGHRS, CDR2 YFSETQ. The CDR3 covers 14 residues. CDR3 bases: TGCGCCAGCTGTTACGGCGGGGAGGGCACTGAAGCTTTCTTT. Its protein is CASCYGGEGTEAFF.

J is TRBJ1-2 and V is TRBV27; D ambiguous. The V gene lost 8 bases and the J gene lost 2 bases, with 9 bases spanning the gap. The length of the CDR3 is 12 residues. Germline V gene data show CDR1 as MNHEY and CDR2 as SMNVEV (reference sequence). CDR3 bases: TGTGCCAGCGGCCTCCTGAACTATGGCTACACCTTC. Translation gives CASGLLNYGYTF.